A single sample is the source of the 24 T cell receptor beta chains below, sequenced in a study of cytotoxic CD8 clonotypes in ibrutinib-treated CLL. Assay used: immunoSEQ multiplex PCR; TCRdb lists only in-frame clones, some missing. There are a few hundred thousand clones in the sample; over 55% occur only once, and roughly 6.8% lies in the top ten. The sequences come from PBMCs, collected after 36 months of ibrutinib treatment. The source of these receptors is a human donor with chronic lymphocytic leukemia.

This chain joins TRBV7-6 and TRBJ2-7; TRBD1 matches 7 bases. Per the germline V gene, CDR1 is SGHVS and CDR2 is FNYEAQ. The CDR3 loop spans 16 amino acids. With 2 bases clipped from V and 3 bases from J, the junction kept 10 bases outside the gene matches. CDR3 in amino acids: CASSLPRTGGDYEQYF. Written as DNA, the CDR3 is TGTGCCAGCAGCTTACCGAGGACAGGTGGGGACTACGAGCAGTACTTC.

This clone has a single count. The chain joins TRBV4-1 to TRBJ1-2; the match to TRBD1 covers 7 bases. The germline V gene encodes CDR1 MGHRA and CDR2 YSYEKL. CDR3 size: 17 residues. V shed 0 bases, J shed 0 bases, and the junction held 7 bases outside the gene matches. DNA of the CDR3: TGCGCCAGCAGCCAAGAGGGGGCAGGGGGTACTAACTATGGCTACACCTTC. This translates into CASSQEGAGGTNYGYTF.

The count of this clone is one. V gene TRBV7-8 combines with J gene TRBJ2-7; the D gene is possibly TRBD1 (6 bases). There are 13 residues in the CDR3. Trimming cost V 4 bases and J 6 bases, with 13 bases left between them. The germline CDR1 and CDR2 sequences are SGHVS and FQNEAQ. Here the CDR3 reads CASSYRDIGEQYF. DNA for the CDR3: TGTGCCAGCAGCTACCGGGACATCGGCGAGCAGTACTTC.

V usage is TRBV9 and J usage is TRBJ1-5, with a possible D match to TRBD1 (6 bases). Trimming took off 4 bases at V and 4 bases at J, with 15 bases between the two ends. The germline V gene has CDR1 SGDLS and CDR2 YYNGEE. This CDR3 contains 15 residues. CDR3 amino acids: CASSPGGGLNQPQHF. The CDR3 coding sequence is TGTGCCAGCAGCCCCGGAGGGGGACTAAATCAGCCCCAGCATTTT.

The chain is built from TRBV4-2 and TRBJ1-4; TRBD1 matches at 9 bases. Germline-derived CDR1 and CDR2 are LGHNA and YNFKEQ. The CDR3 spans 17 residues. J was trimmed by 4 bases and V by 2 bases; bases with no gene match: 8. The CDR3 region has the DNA TGTGCCAGCAGCCAAATTTCACAGGGGGCCGGTAATGAAAAACTGTTTTTT. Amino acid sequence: CASSQISQGAGNEKLFF.

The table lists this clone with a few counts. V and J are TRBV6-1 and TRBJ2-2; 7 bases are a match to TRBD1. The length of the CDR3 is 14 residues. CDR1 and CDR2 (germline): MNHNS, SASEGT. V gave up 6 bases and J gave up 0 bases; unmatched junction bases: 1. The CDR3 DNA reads TGTGCCAGCAGGACAGGGCCGAACACCGGGGAGCTGTTTTTT. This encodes CASRTGPNTGELFF.

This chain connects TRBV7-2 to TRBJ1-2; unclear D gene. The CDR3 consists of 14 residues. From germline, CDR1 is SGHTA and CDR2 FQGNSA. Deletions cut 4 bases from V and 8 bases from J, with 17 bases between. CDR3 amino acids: CASSSPGRLRGYTF. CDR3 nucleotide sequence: TGTGCCAGCAGCTCGCCCGGGAGGCTTAGGGGCTACACCTTC.

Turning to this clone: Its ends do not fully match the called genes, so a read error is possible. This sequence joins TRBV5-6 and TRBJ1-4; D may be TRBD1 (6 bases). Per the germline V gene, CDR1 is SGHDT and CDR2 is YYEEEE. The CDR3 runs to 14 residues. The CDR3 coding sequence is TGTGCCAGCAGTTTGGGGGCGGGGAATGAAAAACTGTTTTTT. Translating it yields CASSLGAGNEKLFF.

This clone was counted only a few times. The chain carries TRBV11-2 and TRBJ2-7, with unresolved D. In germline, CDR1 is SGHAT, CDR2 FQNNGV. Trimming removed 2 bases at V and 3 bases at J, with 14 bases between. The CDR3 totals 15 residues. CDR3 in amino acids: CASSLIGQVHYEQYF. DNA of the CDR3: TGTGCCAGCAGCTTAATCGGCCAGGTTCACTACGAGCAGTACTTC. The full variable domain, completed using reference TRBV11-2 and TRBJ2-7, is EAGVAQSPRYKIIEKRQSVAFWCNPISGHATLYWYQQILGQGPKLLIQFQNNGVVDDSQLPKDRFSAERLKGVDSTLKIQPAKLEDSAVYLCASSLIGQVHYEQYFGPGTRLTVT.

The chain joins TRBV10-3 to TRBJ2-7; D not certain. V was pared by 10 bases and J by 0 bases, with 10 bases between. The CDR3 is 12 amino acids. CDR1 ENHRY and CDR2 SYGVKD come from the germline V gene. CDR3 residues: CANSLDSYEQYF. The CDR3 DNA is TGTGCCAACTCACTGGACTCCTACGAGCAGTACTTC.

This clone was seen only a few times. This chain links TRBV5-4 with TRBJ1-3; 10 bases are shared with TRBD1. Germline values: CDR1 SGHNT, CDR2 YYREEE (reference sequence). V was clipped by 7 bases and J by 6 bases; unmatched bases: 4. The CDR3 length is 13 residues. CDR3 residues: CASGDRGVNTIYF. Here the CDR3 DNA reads TGTGCCAGCGGGGACAGGGGAGTAAACACCATATATTTT. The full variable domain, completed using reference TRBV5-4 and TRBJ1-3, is ETGVTQSPTHLIKTRGQQVTLRCSSQSGHNTVSWYQQALGQGPQFIFQYYREEENGRGNFPPRFSGLQFPNYSSELNVNALELDDSALYLCASGDRGVNTIYFGEGSWLTVV.

The CDR3 DNA reads as TGCAGCGCCAGGGTGGACACTGAAGCTTTCTTT. Its protein is CSARVDTEAFF. The chain is built from TRBV29-1 and TRBJ1-1, with D perhaps matching TRBD1 (5 bases). The CDR3 spans 11 residues. Germline CDR1 reads SQVTM; CDR2 reads ANQGSEA. V was cut by 7 bases and J by 3 bases, with 9 bases left in between.

The CDR3 here is CASSTRGSNQPQHF. CDR3 DNA: TGTGCCAGCAGCACCAGGGGTAGCAATCAGCCCCAGCATTTT. V and J are TRBV13 and TRBJ1-5; weak D call: TRBD1 (6 bases). The ends were cut back, 5 bases at V and 0 bases at J, with 8 bases in the middle. CDR3 length: 14 amino acids. Germline V gene data show CDR1 as PRHDT and CDR2 as FYEKMQ (reference sequence).

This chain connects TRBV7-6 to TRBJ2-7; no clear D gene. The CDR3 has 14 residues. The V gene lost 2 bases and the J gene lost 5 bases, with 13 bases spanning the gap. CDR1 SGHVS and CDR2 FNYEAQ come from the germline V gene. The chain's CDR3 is CASSLSIIEDEQYF. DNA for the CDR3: TGTGCCAGCAGCTTAAGCATAATCGAGGACGAGCAGTACTTC.

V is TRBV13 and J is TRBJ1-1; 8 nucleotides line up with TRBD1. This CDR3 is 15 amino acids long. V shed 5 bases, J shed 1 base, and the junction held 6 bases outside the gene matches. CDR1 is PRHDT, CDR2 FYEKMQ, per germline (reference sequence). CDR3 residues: CASSAGQGANTEAFF. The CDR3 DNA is TGTGCCAGCAGCGCCGGGCAGGGGGCGAACACTGAAGCTTTCTTT. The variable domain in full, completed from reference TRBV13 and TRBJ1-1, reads AAGVIQSPRHLIKEKRETATLKCYPIPRHDTVYWYQQGPGQDPQFLISFYEKMQSDKGSIPDRFSAQQFSDYHSELNMSSLELGDSALYFCASSAGQGANTEAFFGQGTRLTVV.

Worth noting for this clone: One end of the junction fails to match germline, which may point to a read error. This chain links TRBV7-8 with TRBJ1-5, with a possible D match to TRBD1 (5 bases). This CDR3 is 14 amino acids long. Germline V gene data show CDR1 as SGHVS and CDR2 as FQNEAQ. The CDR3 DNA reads TGTGCCAGCAGCTCAGCCCAGGGCAAACAGCCCCAGCATTTT. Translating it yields CASSSAQGKQPQHF.

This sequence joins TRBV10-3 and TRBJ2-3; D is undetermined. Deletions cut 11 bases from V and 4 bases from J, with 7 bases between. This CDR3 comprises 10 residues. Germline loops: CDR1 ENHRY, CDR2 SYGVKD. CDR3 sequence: CAAGADTQYF. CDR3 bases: TGTGCCGCCGGCGCAGATACGCAGTATTTT.

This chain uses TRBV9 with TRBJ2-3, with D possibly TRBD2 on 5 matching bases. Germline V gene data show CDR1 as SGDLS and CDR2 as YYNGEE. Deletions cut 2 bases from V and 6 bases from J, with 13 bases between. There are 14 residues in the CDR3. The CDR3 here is CASSVFSGTDTQYF. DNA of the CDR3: TGTGCCAGCAGCGTCTTCAGCGGAACTGATACGCAGTATTTT. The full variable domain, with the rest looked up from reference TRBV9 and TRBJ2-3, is DSGVTQTPKHLITATGQRVTLRCSPRSGDLSVYWYQQSLDQGLQFLIQYYNGEERAKGNILERFSAQQFPDLHSELNLSSLELGDSALYFCASSVFSGTDTQYFGPGTRLTVL.

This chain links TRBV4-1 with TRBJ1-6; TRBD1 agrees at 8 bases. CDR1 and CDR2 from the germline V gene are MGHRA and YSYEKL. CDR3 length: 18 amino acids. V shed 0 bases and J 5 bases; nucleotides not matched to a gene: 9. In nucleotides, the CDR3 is TGCGCCAGCAGCCAAGATACCGGGACAGGCTCTGATAATTCACCCCTCCACTTT. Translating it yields CASSQDTGTGSDNSPLHF.

The CDR3 nucleotides are TGCGCCAGCAGCCCGCTATCTAGCGGGGCAGAGACCCAGTACTTC. This codes for CASSPLSSGAETQYF. This rearrangement joins TRBV4-1 to TRBJ2-5; 9 bases line up with TRBD2. CDR1 MGHRA and CDR2 YSYEKL come from the germline V gene. Germline trimming cut 4 bases from V and 4 bases from J; bases unmatched to any gene: 7. The CDR3 runs 15 residues.

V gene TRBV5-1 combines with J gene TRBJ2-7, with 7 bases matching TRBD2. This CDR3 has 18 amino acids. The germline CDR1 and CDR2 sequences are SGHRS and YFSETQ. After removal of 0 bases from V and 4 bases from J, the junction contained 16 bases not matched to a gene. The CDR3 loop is CASSLGPREDGRSYEQYF. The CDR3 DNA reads TGCGCCAGCAGCTTGGGGCCTCGGGAAGACGGGAGGAGTTACGAGCAGTACTTC.

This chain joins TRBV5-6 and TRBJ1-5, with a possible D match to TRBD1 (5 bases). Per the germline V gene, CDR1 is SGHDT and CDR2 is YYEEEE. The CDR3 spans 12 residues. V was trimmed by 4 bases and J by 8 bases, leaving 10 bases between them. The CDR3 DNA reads TGTGCCAGCAGCGGGTGGGGGAAGCCCCAGCATTTT. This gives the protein CASSGWGKPQHF.

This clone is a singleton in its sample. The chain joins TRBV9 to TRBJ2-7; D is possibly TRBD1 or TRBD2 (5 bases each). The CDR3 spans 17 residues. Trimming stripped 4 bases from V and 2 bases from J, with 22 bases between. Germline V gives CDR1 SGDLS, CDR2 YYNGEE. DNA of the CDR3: TGTGCCAGCAGCCGTAATCAATTAGGGGCCGGGGCCTACGAGCAGTACTTC. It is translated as CASSRNQLGAGAYEQYF.

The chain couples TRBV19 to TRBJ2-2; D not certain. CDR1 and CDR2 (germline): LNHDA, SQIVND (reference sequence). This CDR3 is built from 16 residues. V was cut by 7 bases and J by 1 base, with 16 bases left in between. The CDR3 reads CASNRPTTGNTGELFF. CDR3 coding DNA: TGTGCCAGTAATCGTCCCACCACTGGGAACACCGGGGAGCTGTTTTTT.